Listed below are T cell receptor beta chains from one sample, sequenced in a study of graft-versus-host responses after intestinal transplantation. Produced via immunoSEQ multiplex PCR; TCRdb's table is partial and in-frame only. The table has 85,000 to 95,000 clones, about 92% seen once; the top ten hold 1.5% to 2%. Their target antigens are unknown. The sequences come from unstimulated CD8+ T cells sorted from spleen or lymph node cells, collected before intestinal transplant. The receptors originated from a human donor who received an intestinal transplant. The CDR3 runs from the conserved cysteine through the conserved F or W. A D gene is named only where the DNA matches it firmly. Expanded clones are given a class, and other clones once, few, many or no size at all.

v_gene,abundance,d_gene,j_gene,CDR3nt,CDR3aa
TRBV9,few,TRBD1,TRBJ1-2,TGTGCCAGCAGCACACAGGGGAACTATGGCTACACCTTC,CASSTQGNYGYTF
TRBV9,NA,NA,TRBJ2-6,TGTGCCAGCAGCCGCGAATCTGGGGCCAACGTCCTGACTTTC,CASSRESGANVLTF
TRBV13,NA,NA,TRBJ1-6,TGTGCCAGCAGCTCCGGCCCAGGAGGGCCTTCACCCCTCCACTTT,CASSSGPGGPSPLHF
TRBV4-3,NA,TRBD1,TRBJ1-1,TGCGCCAGCAGCCCCGGGACAGGGGGCGTAGCTTTCTTT,CASSPGTGGVAFF
TRBV7-9,NA,NA,TRBJ1-1,TGTGCCAGCAGCGACGGCAGGGAAACGCCACCTGAAGCTTTCTTT,CASSDGRETPPEAFF
TRBV4-1,NA,NA,TRBJ2-1,TGCGCCAGCAGCCAAGGGGGGGGCTCCATCGACAATGAGCAGTTCTTC,CASSQGGGSIDNEQFF
TRBV27,NA,NA,TRBJ1-1,TGTGCCAGCAGTTTAGTAAGGGGCAGCACTGAAGCTTTCTTT,CASSLVRGSTEAFF
TRBV19,once,NA,TRBJ1-2,TGTGCCAGTAGTATATTAGCTGAGTCTAACTATGGCTACACCTTC,CASSILAESNYGYTF
TRBV5-6,once,NA,TRBJ2-7,TGTGCCAGCAGCCCAGCGAGGGCGGGTGAGCAGTACTTC,CASSPARAGEQYF
TRBV27,NA,NA,TRBJ2-1,TGTGCCAGCAGTCCCTCTCCAGGTGAGGGATACAATGAGCAGTTCTTC,CASSPSPGEGYNEQFF
TRBV10-3,NA,TRBD1,TRBJ1-1,TGTGCCATCAGGGACAGGTTGGGCGAAACTTTCTTT,CAIRDRLGETFF
TRBV7-9,few,TRBD1,TRBJ1-4,TGTGCCAGCAGCTTGGTAACCGGGACAGGGGATGAAAAACTGTTTTTT,CASSLVTGTGDEKLFF
TRBV4-3,once,TRBD1,TRBJ2-7,TGCGCCAGCAGCCAAGCCGGGACAGGGCCCTTTGGGGAGCAGTACTTC,CASSQAGTGPFGEQYF
TRBV27,NA,TRBD1,TRBJ1-4,TGTGCCAGCAGTCTCCGGACAGGGGATGAAAAACTGTTTTTT,CASSLRTGDEKLFF
TRBV27,NA,TRBD2,TRBJ2-1,TGTGCCAGCAGTTTACCGGGACTAGGGTATGAGCAGTTCTTC,CASSLPGLGYEQFF
TRBV5-1,NA,TRBD1,TRBJ1-1,TGCGCCAGCAGCCCTCGAACAGGGGGAAACACTGAAGCTTTCTTT,CASSPRTGGNTEAFF
TRBV5-5,NA,NA,TRBJ1-5,TGTGCCAGCAGCTTGGTTTCGGGAGGGGAAGACAATCAGCCCCAGCATTTT,CASSLVSGGEDNQPQHF
TRBV29-1,NA,TRBD1,TRBJ2-3,TGCAGCGTTTGGACAGGGCTCACAGATACGCAGTATTTT,CSVWTGLTDTQYF
TRBV27,NA,TRBD2,TRBJ2-3,TGTGCCAGCAGTTTAAAGGTAGCGGGGGGGCTGTGGGATACGCAGTATTTT,CASSLKVAGGLWDTQYF
TRBV18,NA,TRBD2,TRBJ2-5,TGTGCCAGCTCCAATCCTAGCGGGGGGGCCTACGAGACCCAGTACTTC,CASSNPSGGAYETQYF
TRBV12-5,once,NA,TRBJ2-1,TGTGCTAGTGGTTCCGGGACCTACAATGAGCAGTTCTTC,CASGSGTYNEQFF
TRBV6-1,once,NA,TRBJ2-4,TGTGCCAGCAGTGAAATCATAGCCAAAAACATTCAGTACTTC,CASSEIIAKNIQYF
TRBV30,NA,NA,TRBJ1-1,TGTGCCTGGAGTGCAGGGGTCCCCACTGAAGCTTTCTTT,CAWSAGVPTEAFF
TRBV6-1,few,NA,TRBJ2-1,TGTGCCAGCAGGATGGACTACCTCTCCTACAATGAGCAGTTCTTC,CASRMDYLSYNEQFF
TRBV27,NA,TRBD2,TRBJ2-2,TGTGCCAGTTCAATAGCGGGGGGCGTCGGGGAGCTGTTTTTT,CASSIAGGVGELFF
TRBV7-8,NA,NA,TRBJ1-1,TGTGCCAGCAGCTTAGGGCAGGAAGCTTTCTTT,CASSLGQEAFF
TRBV19,few,NA,TRBJ1-4,TGTGCCAGTAGTATAGACCAAGAAAAACTGTTTTTT,CASSIDQEKLFF
TRBV2,NA,TRBD2,TRBJ2-5,TGTGCCAGCAGATACGGACTAGCCCAAGAGACCCAGTACTTC,CASRYGLAQETQYF
TRBV30,NA,NA,TRBJ2-2,TGTGCCTGGAGTGATATTGGGGACACGATATACGGGGAGCTGTTTTTT,CAWSDIGDTIYGELFF
TRBV19,NA,NA,TRBJ2-7,TGTGCCAGTAGTATAAAGGGAGGGGGTGACGAGCAGTACTTC,CASSIKGGGDEQYF
TRBV5-6,NA,TRBD1,TRBJ2-7,TGTGCCAGCAGCTTTCAGTGGACAGGGAGGCTAGGCGAGCAGTACTTC,CASSFQWTGRLGEQYF
TRBV2,NA,NA,TRBJ2-7,TGTGCCAGCAGTGAAGCTTCGGACTTGACCTACGAGCAGTACTTC,CASSEASDLTYEQYF
TRBV6-6,NA,TRBD1,TRBJ2-7,TGTGCCAGCACCGGGACAGGGGGACCCTACGAGCAGTACTTC,CASTGTGGPYEQYF
TRBV21-1,NA,NA,TRBJ2-5,TGTGCCAGCAGCTCACGGGACGGCCGATGGGAGGTAAAGACCCAGTACTTC,CASSSRDGRWEVKTQYF
TRBV7-9,NA,TRBD1,TRBJ1-2,TGTGCCAGCAGCTTAGTTGGACAGGGAGACTATGGCTACACCTTC,CASSLVGQGDYGYTF
TRBV4-3,NA,TRBD1,TRBJ2-3,TGCGCCAGCAGCCAAGAAGGAAGGGGGCTCCGCTCTAGCACAGATACGCAGTATTTT,CASSQEGRGLRSSTDTQYF
TRBV7-6,NA,NA,TRBJ1-1,TGTGCCAGCAGCTTAGGCGGGGGCCCGGCTTTCTTT,CASSLGGGPAFF
TRBV2,NA,TRBD2,TRBJ2-2,TGTGCCAGCAGCGCGGGGGGGATGAACACCGGGGAGCTGTTTTTT,CASSAGGMNTGELFF
TRBV12-5,NA,TRBD1,TRBJ1-5,TGTGCTAGTGGTTTGGGGACAGGGGGGTCGCAGCCCCAGCATTTT,CASGLGTGGSQPQHF
TRBV30,NA,NA,TRBJ1-1,TGTGCCTGGAGTGTAAGAGAGCCCGAAGCTTTCTTT,CAWSVREPEAFF
TRBV7-9,few,TRBD1,TRBJ1-2,TGTGCCAGCAGCGACAGATCCGGGACAGGGGGGCTCTATGGCTACACCTTC,CASSDRSGTGGLYGYTF
TRBV7-9,once,NA,TRBJ1-1,TGTGCCAGCAGCACAAACAACAGGGACCGTGAAGCTTTCTTT,CASSTNNRDREAFF
TRBV27,NA,NA,TRBJ1-2,TGTGCCAGCAGTTTATACCCCTCGGGTGGGAACTATGGCTACACCTTC,CASSLYPSGGNYGYTF
TRBV4-3,NA,NA,TRBJ1-3,TGCGCCAGCAGCCAAGATCTCCCGTACTCTGGAAACACCATATATTTT,CASSQDLPYSGNTIYF